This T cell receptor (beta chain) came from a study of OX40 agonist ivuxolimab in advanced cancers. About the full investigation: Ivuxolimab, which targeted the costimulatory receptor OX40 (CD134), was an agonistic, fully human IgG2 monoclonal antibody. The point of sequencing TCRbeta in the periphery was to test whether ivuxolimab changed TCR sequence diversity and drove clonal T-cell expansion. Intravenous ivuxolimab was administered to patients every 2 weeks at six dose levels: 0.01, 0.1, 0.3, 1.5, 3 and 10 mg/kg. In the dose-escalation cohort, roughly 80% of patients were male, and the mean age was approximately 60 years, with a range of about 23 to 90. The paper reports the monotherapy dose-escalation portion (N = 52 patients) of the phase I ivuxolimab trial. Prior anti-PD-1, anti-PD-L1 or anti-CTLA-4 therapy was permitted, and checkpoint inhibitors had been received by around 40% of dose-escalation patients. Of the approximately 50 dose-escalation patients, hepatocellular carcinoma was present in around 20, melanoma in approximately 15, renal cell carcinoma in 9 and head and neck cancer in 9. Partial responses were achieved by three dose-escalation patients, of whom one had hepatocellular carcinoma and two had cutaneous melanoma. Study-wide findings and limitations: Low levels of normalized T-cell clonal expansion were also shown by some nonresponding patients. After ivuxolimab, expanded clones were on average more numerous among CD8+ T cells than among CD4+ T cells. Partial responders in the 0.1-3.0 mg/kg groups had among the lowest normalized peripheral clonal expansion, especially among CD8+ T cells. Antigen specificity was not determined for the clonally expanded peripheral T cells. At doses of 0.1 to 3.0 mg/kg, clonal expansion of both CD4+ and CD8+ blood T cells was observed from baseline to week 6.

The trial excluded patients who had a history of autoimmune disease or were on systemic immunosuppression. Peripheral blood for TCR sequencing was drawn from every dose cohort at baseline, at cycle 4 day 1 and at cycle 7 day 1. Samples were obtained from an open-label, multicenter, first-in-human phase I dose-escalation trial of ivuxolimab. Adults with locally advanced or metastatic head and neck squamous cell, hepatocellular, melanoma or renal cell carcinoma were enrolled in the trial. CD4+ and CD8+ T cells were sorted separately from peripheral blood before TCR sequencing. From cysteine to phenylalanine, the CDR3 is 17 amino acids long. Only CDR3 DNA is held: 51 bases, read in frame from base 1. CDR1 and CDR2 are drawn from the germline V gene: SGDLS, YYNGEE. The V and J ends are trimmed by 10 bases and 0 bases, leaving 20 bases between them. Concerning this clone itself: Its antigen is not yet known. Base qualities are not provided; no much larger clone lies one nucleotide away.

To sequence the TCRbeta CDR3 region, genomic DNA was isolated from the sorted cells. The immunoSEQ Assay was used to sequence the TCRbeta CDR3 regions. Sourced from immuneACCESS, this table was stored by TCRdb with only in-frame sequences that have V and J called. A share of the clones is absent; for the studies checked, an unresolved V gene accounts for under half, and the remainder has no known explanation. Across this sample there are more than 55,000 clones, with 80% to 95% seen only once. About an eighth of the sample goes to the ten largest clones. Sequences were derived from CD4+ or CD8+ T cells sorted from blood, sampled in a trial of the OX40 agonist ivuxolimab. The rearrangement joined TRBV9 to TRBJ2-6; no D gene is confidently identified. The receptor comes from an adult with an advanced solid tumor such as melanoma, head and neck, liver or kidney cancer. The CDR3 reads CASGIGQLSSGANVLTF. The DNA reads TGTGCCTCCGGAATAGGGCAGCTAAGCTCTGGGGCCAACGTCCTGACTTTC.